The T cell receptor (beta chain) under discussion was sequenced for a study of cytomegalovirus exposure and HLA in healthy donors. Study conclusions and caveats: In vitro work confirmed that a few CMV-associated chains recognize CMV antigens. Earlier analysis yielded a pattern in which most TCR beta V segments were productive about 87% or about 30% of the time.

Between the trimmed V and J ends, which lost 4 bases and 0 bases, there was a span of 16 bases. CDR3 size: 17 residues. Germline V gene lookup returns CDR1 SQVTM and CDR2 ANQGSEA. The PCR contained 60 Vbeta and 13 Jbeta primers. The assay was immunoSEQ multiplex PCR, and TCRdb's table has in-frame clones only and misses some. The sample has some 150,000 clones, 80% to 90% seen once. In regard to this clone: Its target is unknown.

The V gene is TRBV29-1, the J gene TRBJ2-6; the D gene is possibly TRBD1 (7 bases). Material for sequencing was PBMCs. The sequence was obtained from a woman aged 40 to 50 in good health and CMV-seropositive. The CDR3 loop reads CSVVHGGGISGANVLTF. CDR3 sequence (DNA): TGCAGCGTTGTCCATGGAGGGGGCATCTCTGGGGCCAACGTCCTGACTTTC.